The sequence of this T cell receptor (beta chain) was determined in a study of long-term antiretroviral therapy in people with HIV. Study context: First collections came about a decade before the 2015 immediate-ART recommendation.

A v3.0 immunoSEQ assay was performed at survey level. Only in-frame clones appear in the TCRdb table, and some are missing; sequencing was by immunoSEQ multiplex PCR. The sample shows about 35,000 clones, 65% to 75% of them seen only once. The CDR3 is 14 amino acids. Trimming left V 4 bases short and J 8 bases short, with 15 bases between. The V gene's germline CDR1 is MNHEY and CDR2 SVGAGI. Specimens retained roughly 0.95-11 million cryopreserved PBMC preceding DNA extraction. As to this clone: The antigen is undetermined.

Findings and caveats of the study: Clones that had undergone expansion before ART prevailed in the repertoire throughout all time points.

This specimen consisted of unsorted PBMCs, obtained 3 years after starting antiretroviral therapy. The chain is built from TRBV6-5 and TRBJ2-4; D is perhaps TRBD1 or TRBD2 (5 bases each). The TCR sequence derives from a man aged 50 to 59 with HIV. DNA of the CDR3: TGTGCCAGCAGTTCACAGGCGATCGGGGACATTCAGTACTTC. Translated, it gives CASSSQAIGDIQYF.